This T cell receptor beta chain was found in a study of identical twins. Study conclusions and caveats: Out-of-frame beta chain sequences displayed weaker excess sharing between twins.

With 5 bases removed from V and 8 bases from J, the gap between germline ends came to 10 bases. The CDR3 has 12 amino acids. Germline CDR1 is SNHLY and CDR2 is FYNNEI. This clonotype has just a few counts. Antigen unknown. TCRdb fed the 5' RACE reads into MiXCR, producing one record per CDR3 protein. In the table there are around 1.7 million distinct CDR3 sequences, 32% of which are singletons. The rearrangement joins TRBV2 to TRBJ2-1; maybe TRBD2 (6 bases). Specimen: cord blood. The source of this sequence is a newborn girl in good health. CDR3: CASSKGLDEQFF. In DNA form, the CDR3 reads TGTGCCAGCAGTAAGGGACTGGATGAGCAGTTCTTC.